Reported below is one T cell receptor beta chain. The antigen remains undetermined. Measured with immunoSEQ multiplex PCR; TCRdb has only the in-frame clones, and not every one. This table has roughly 2.2 million clones, 85% to 95% appearing once. This CDR3 contains 16 residues. CDR1 is SNHLY and CDR2 is FYNNEI in the germline V gene. V lost 2 bases and J lost 4, with 15 bases in between. The data originate from a study of shared clonotypes between healthy human individuals. Study information: Researchers assigned three CD4 naive, three CD4 memory, two CD8 naive and one CD8 memory plate to each donor. Study findings and constraints: Though the depth was large, rarefaction showed that sorted-subset sequencing was incomplete. Roughly 5% of naive CD4 clonotypes were common to a handful of donors.

The material sequenced was naive CD4+ T cells from PBMCs. As to subset: CD45RA+ positively selected. The clonotype was recovered from a man in his late teens or twenties in good health. Some clones in this sample may be carry-over from other donors' samples. The chain has TRBV2 and TRBJ1-5, with D uncertain. DNA for the CDR3: TGTGCCAGCAGTGAACGCGGACCGGAAGATAATCAGCCCCAGCATTTT. It is translated as CASSERGPEDNQPQHF.